A selection of T cell receptor beta chains follows, all from one sample in a study of T cell responses to AZD1222 COVID-19 vaccine. Measured with immunoSEQ multiplex PCR; TCRdb has only the in-frame clones, and not every one. The sample has tens of thousands of clones; around three quarters are singletons. This sample comprised peripheral blood, obtained 28 days after the second AZD1222 dose. These receptors were taken from an adult who received the AZD1222 COVID-19 vaccine. Each CDR3 is given with its conserved first and last residue. The D gene is left open where the match is weak. Expanded clones get a size class; other rows say once, few or many, or leave the size out.

D	V	J	size	CDR3	DNA
NA	TRBV27	TRBJ2-3	medium-sized	CASSLGGEGWYF	TGTGCCAGCAGTTTGGGCGGGGAAGGTTGGTATTTT
NA	TRBV6-5	TRBJ1-6	NA	CASSNRDRSALHF	TGTGCCAGCAGTAACCGGGACCGTTCGGCCCTCCACTTT
TRBD2	TRBV7-9	TRBJ2-7	NA	CASSLGGGGTEQYF	TGTGCCAGCAGCTTAGGCGGGGGGGGTACAGAGCAGTACTTC
NA	TRBV28	TRBJ1-2	few	CASTRDGYGYTF	TGTGCCAGCACCCGGGACGGCTATGGCTACACCTTC
TRBD1	TRBV4-3	TRBJ1-3	NA	CASSQDQVTGGASIYF	TGCGCCAGCAGCCAAGATCAAGTGACAGGGGGCGCTTCCATATATTTT
NA	TRBV2	TRBJ2-2	NA	CASSETSQGTGELFF	TGTGCCAGCAGTGAAACTAGCCAGGGCACCGGGGAGCTGTTTTTT
NA	TRBV3-1/TRBV3-2	TRBJ1-4	NA	CASSQVYGNDEKLFF	TGTGCCAGCAGCCAGGTGTATGGCAATGATGAAAAACTGTTTTTT
TRBD1	TRBV2	TRBJ1-6	NA	CASRGTGDSPLHF	TGTGCCAGCAGGGGGACAGGGGACTCACCCCTCCACTTT
NA	TRBV7-2	TRBJ2-3	NA	CASSLDLGPSDTQYF	TGTGCCAGCAGCTTAGACCTGGGGCCGTCGGATACGCAGTATTTT
NA	TRBV5-6	TRBJ1-2	NA	CASSLVGPTYGYTF	TGTGCCAGCAGCTTGGTGGGACCAACCTATGGCTACACCTTC
NA	TRBV5-4	TRBJ1-1	NA	CASSLGGLVNTEAFF	TGTGCCAGCAGCTTAGGAGGTCTGGTGAACACTGAAGCTTTCTTT
NA	TRBV27	TRBJ2-3	NA	CASSLAGDRQYF	TGTGCCAGCAGTTTAGCCGGCGATCGGCAGTATTTT
TRBD1	TRBV7-3	TRBJ1-3	NA	CASIRRVAPKQGWIGNTIYF	TGTGCCAGCATCCGACGTGTTGCGCCGAAACAGGGGTGGATAGGAAACACCATATATTTT
NA	TRBV30	TRBJ1-6	NA	CAWGTGDNSPLHF	TGTGCCTGGGGTACGGGAGATAATTCACCCCTCCACTTT
TRBD1	TRBV10-3	TRBJ1-6	NA	CAIRTGQGNSPLHF	TGTGCCATCAGGACGGGACAGGGAAATTCACCCCTCCACTTT
NA	TRBV19	TRBJ1-1	NA	CASSIDLGDMNTEAFF	TGTGCCAGTAGTATAGATCTCGGAGACATGAACACTGAAGCTTTCTTT
TRBD2	TRBV30	TRBJ2-3	NA	CAWGDWGGSTDTQYF	TGTGCCTGGGGGGACTGGGGCGGGAGTACAGATACGCAGTATTTT
NA	TRBV5-4	TRBJ1-2	many	CASSLNGYGYTF	TGTGCCAGCAGCTTGAACGGATATGGCTACACCTTC
TRBD1	TRBV6-4	TRBJ2-3	NA	CASREGTGEGDTQYF	TGTGCCAGCAGAGAAGGGACAGGGGAAGGAGATACGCAGTATTTT